These T cell receptor beta chains were read from a single sample in a study of blood T cell dynamics during melanoma immunotherapy. Produced via immunoSEQ multiplex PCR; TCRdb's table is partial and in-frame only. The top ten hold about 19% of the sample, which has about 11,000 clones, over 65% seen once. This sample comprised blood, obtained from a patient treated with checkpoint blockade. The source is a human donor with melanoma. CDR3s include the opening cysteine and the closing phenylalanine or tryptophan. D genes are given only for firm matches. For some rows the clone size is stated as once, few or many, or as a class when expanded; others skip it.

V: TRBV30; D: TRBD1; J: TRBJ2-3; size: .; DNA: TGTGCATCAACCCGGGACAGGGTCGTAGATACGCAGTATTTT; CDR3: CASTRDRVVDTQYF
V: TRBV4-1; D: .; J: TRBJ1-5; size: .; DNA: TGCGCCAGCAGCCAAAATGACAGGTATCAGCCCCAGCATTTT; CDR3: CASSQNDRYQPQHF
V: TRBV13; D: .; J: TRBJ1-2; size: medium-sized; DNA: TGTGCCAGCAGCTTACGGGATCATTGGAACTATGGCTACACCTTC; CDR3: CASSLRDHWNYGYTF
V: TRBV29-1; D: TRBD1; J: TRBJ1-2; size: .; DNA: TGCAGCGTCTACACATCAGGGGGCTTTGGCTACACCTTC; CDR3: CSVYTSGGFGYTF
V: TRBV9; D: TRBD1; J: TRBJ1-2; size: .; DNA: TGTGCCAGCAGCGTTGGACAGGCCTTTGGTGGCTACACCTTC; CDR3: CASSVGQAFGGYTF
V: TRBV7-8; D: TRBD1; J: TRBJ1-5; size: .; DNA: TGTGCCAGCAGCTTAGACAGGGGGTTACAGCCCCAGCATTTT; CDR3: CASSLDRGLQPQHF
V: TRBV7-2; D: .; J: TRBJ2-1; size: .; DNA: TGTGCCAGCAGCTTAGAGAGAGGCCCCTACAATGAGCAGTTCTTC; CDR3: CASSLERGPYNEQFF
V: TRBV4-1; D: TRBD2; J: TRBJ2-6; size: .; DNA: TGCGCCAGCAGCCAAGAGACCTTTAGCGGGGGGGCCCCCGGCACTGGGGCCAACGTCCTGACTTTC; CDR3: CASSQETFSGGAPGTGANVLTF
V: TRBV28; D: .; J: TRBJ2-5; size: .; DNA: TGTGCCAGCAGCCCCGGGGGCGACCAAGAGACCCAGTACTTC; CDR3: CASSPGGDQETQYF
V: TRBV18; D: TRBD2; J: TRBJ2-5; size: .; DNA: TGTGCCAGCTCACCGGCTTCGGGAGGGCAAGAGACCCAGTACTTC; CDR3: CASSPASGGQETQYF
V: TRBV5-1; D: .; J: TRBJ1-4; size: .; DNA: TGCGCCAGCAGTCGATCCGGGACACAGAATGAAAAACTGTTTTTT; CDR3: CASSRSGTQNEKLFF
V: TRBV19; D: .; J: TRBJ2-2; size: few; DNA: TGTGCCAGTAGTAGGTCCGGGGATGCCGGGGAGCTGTTTTTT; CDR3: CASSRSGDAGELFF
V: TRBV9; D: .; J: TRBJ1-2; size: .; DNA: TGTGCCAGCAGCCCCTCGGCGGCGAGGGACTATGGCTACACCTTC; CDR3: CASSPSAARDYGYTF
V: TRBV7-2; D: TRBD1; J: TRBJ1-1; size: .; DNA: TGTGCCAGCAGCTTAGCGGCAGGGGGCAAAGCTTTCTTT; CDR3: CASSLAAGGKAFF
V: TRBV21-1; D: .; J: TRBJ1-5; size: .; DNA: TGTGCCAGCAGCAAAACGGGGGACAGAGGAAATCAGCCCCAGCATTTT; CDR3: CASSKTGDRGNQPQHF
V: TRBV6-1; D: .; J: TRBJ1-2; size: once; DNA: TGTGCCAGCAAAAGCGGGGGCTATGGCTACACCTTC; CDR3: CASKSGGYGYTF
V: TRBV27; D: TRBD1; J: TRBJ1-1; size: .; DNA: TGTGCCAGCAGTTTCCGAGGACAGGGTCACGGTATGAACACTGAAGCTTTCTTT; CDR3: CASSFRGQGHGMNTEAFF
V: TRBV4-1; D: .; J: TRBJ1-4; size: .; DNA: TGCGCCAGCAGCCTAAGGACGGGTAATGAAAAACTGTTTTTT; CDR3: CASSLRTGNEKLFF
V: TRBV29-1; D: TRBD2; J: TRBJ2-2; size: once; DNA: TGCAGCGTCCCAGTGGCTAGCGGGGGGGCCCTCGGGGAGCTGTTTTTT; CDR3: CSVPVASGGALGELFF
V: TRBV18; D: .; J: TRBJ1-5; size: .; DNA: TGTGCCAGCTCACGCGGTCGCGGGAGTAGCAATCAGCCCCAGCATTTT; CDR3: CASSRGRGSSNQPQHF